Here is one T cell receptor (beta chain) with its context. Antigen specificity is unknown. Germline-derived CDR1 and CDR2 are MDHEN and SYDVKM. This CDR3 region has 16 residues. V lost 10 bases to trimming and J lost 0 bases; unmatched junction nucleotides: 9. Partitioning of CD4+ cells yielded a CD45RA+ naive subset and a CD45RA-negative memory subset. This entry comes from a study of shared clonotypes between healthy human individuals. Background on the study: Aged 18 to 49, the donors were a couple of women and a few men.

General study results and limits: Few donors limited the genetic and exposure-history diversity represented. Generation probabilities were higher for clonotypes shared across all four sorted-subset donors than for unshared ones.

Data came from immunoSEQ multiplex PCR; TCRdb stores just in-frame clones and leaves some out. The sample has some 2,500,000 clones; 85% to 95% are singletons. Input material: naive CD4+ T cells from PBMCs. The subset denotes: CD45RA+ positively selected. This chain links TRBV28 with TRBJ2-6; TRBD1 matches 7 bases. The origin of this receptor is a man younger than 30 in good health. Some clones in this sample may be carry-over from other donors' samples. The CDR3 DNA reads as TGTGCCACCCAGACAGGGAAATTCTCTGGGGCCAACGTCCTGACTTTC. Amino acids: CATQTGKFSGANVLTF.